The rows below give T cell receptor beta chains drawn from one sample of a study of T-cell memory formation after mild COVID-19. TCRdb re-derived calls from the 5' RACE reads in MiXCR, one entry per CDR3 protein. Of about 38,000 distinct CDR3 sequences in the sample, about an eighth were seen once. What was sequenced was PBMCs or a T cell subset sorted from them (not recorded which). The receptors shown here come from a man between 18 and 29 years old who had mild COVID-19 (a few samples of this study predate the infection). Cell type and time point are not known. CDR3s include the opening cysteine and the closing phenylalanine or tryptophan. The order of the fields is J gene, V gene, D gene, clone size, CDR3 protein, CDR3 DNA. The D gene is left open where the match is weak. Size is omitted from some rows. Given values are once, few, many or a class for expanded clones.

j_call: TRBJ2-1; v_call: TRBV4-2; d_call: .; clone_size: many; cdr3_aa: CASSSGQSGLSYNEQFF; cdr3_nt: TGTGCCAGCAGCTCGGGGCAGAGCGGACTCTCCTACAATGAGCAGTTCTTC
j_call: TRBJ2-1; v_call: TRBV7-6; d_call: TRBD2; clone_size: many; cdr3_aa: CASSLGASGGHNEQFF; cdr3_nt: TGTGCCAGCAGCTTAGGGGCTAGCGGGGGCCATAATGAGCAGTTCTTC
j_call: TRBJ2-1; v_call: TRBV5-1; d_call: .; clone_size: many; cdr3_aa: CASSLEGTYNEQFF; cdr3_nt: TGCGCCAGCAGCTTGGAGGGGACCTACAATGAGCAGTTCTTC
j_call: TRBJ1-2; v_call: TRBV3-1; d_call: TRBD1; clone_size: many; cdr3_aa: CASSRQGTGGYTF; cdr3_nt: TGTGCCAGCAGCCGGCAGGGGACAGGTGGCTACACCTTC
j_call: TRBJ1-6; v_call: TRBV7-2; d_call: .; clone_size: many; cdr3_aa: CASSALHWSPLHF; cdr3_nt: TGTGCCAGCAGCGCCCTCCACTGGTCACCCCTCCACTTT
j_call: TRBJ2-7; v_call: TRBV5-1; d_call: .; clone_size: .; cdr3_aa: CASSLYPGARYEQYF; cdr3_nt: TGCGCCAGCAGCTTGTACCCAGGGGCGAGATACGAGCAGTACTTC
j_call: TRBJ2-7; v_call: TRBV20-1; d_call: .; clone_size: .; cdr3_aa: CSASSTGTIINEQYF; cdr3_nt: TGCAGTGCTAGTTCCACGGGAACGATTATCAACGAGCAGTACTTC
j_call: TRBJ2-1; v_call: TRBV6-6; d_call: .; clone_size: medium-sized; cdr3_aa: CASSLEPPGEPGYNEQFF; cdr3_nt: TGTGCCAGCAGCCTCGAACCCCCCGGGGAGCCGGGATACAATGAGCAGTTCTTC
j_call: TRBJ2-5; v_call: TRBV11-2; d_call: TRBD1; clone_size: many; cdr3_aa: CASSSLTGTESKTQYF; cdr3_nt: TGTGCCAGCAGCTCCCTAACCGGGACAGAATCAAAGACCCAGTACTTC
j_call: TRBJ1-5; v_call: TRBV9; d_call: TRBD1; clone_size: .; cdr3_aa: CASSEGQFSNQPQHF; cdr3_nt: TGTGCCAGCAGCGAGGGACAGTTTAGCAATCAGCCCCAGCATTTT
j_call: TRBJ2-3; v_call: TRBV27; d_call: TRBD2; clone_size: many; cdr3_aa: CASSLGGTSFDTQYF; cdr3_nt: TGTGCCAGCAGTTTAGGGGGGACTAGCTTTGATACGCAGTATTTT
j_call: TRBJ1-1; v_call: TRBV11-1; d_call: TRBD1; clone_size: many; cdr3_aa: CASSLLQGDTEAFF; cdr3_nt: TGTGCCAGCAGCTTATTACAGGGGGACACTGAAGCTTTCTTT
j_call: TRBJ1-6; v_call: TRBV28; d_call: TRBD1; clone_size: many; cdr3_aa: CASSRSGTGNSPLHF; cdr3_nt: TGTGCCAGCAGCCGTTCCGGGACAGGGAATTCACCCCTCCACTTT
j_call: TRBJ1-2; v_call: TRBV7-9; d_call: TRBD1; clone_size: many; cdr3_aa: CASSRGGAYGYTF; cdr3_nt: TGTGCCAGCAGCCGAGGGGGCGCCTATGGCTACACCTTC
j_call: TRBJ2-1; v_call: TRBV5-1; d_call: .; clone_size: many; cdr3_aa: CASERVGHNEQFF; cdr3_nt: TGCGCCAGCGAACGAGTAGGTCACAATGAGCAGTTCTTC
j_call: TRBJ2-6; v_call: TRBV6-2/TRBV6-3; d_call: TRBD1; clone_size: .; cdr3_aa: CASRVPTGLSQIDSGANVLTF; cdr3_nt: TGTGCCAGCAGAGTCCCGACAGGGCTTTCCCAGATTGATTCTGGGGCCAACGTCCTGACTTTC
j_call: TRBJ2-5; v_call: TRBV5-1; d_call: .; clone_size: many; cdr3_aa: CASSPRVAQETQYF; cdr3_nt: TGCGCCAGCAGCCCCAGGGTGGCCCAAGAGACCCAGTACTTC
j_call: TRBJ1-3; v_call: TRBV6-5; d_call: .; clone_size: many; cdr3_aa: CASSYGRSSGNTIYF; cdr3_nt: TGTGCCAGCAGTTATGGTCGATCCTCTGGAAACACCATATATTTT
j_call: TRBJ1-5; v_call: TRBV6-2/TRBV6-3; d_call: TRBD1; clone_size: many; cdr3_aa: CASTNDRGQDQPQHF; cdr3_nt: TGTGCCAGCACCAATGACAGGGGGCAAGATCAGCCCCAGCATTTT
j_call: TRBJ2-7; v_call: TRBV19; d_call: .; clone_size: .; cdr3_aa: CAGRGILYSYEQYF; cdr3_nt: TGTGCCGGACGGGGGATTCTTTACTCCTACGAGCAGTACTTC
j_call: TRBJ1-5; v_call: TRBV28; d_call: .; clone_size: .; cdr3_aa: CASSPPTIRQPQHF; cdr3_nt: TGTGCCAGCAGTCCCCCGACCATCCGGCAGCCCCAGCATTTT
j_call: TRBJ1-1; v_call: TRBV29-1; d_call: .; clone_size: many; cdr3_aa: CSGLNTEAFF; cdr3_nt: TGCAGCGGTTTGAACACTGAAGCTTTCTTT
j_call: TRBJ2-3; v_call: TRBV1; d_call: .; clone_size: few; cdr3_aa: CTSSPRDCPDTQYF; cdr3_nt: TGCACCAGCAGCCCACGGGACTGTCCAGATACGCAGTATTTT
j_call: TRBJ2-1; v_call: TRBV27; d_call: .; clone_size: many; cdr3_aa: CASRFPGSYNEQFF; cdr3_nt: TGTGCCAGCAGGTTCCCGGGGTCTTACAATGAGCAGTTCTTC
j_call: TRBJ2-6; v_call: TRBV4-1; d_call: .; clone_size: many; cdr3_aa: CASSQEGSKAGANVLTF; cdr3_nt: TGCGCCAGCAGCCAAGAAGGGAGTAAGGCTGGGGCCAACGTCCTGACTTTC
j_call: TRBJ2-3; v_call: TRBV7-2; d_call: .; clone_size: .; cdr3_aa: CASSLAGPRRDTQYF; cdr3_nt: TGTGCCAGCAGCTTAGCCGGGCCCCGTAGGGATACGCAGTATTTT
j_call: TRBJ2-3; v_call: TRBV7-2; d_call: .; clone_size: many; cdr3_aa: CASSSRGFTDTQYF; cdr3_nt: TGTGCCAGCAGCTCCCGGGGGTTCACAGATACGCAGTATTTT
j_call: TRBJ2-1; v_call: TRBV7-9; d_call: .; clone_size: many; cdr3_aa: CASSYEAWGGETTNEQFF; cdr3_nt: TGTGCCAGCAGCTACGAGGCGTGGGGGGGCGAAACTACGAATGAGCAGTTCTTC
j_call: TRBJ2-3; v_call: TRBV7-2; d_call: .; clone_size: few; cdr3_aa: CASTHAGGTDTQYF; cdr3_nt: TGTGCCAGCACGCACGCTGGGGGTACAGATACGCAGTATTTT